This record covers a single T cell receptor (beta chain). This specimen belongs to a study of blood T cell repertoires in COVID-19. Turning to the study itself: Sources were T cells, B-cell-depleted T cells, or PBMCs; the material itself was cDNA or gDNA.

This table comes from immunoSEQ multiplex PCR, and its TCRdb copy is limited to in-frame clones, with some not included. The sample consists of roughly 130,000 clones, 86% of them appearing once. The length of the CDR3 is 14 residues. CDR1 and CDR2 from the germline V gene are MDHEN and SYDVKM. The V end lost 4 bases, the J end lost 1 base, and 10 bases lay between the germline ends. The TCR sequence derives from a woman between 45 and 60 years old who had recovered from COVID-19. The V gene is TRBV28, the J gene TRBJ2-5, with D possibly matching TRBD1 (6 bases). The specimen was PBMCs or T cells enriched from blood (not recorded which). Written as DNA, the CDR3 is TGTGCCAGCAGTTCCGGGACACTCCAAGAGACCCAGTACTTC. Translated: CASSSGTLQETQYF.